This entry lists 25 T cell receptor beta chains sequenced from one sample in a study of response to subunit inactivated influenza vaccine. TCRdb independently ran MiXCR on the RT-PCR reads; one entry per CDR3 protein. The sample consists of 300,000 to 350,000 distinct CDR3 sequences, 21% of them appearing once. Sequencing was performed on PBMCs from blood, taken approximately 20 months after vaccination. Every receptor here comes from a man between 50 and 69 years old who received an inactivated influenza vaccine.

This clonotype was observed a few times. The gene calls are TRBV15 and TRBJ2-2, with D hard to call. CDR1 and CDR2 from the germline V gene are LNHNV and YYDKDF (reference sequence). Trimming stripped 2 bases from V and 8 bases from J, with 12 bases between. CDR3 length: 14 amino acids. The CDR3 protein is CATSRFRFEGELFF. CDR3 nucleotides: TGTGCCACCAGCAGATTTCGGTTTGAAGGGGAGCTGTTTTTT.

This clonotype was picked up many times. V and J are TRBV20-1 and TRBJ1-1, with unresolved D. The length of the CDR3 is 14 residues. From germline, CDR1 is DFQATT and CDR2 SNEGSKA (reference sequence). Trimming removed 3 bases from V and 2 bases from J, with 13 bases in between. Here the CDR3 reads CSARVALSNTEAFF. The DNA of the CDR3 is TGCAGTGCTAGGGTGGCACTTTCAAACACTGAAGCTTTCTTT.

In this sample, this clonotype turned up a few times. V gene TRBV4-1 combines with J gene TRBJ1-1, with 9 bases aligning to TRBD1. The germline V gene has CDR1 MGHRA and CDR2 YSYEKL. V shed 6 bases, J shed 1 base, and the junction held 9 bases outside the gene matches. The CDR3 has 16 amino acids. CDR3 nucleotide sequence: TGCGCCAGCAGGGGACAGGGAATGACACAGAACACTGAAGCTTTCTTT. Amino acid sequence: CASRGQGMTQNTEAFF.

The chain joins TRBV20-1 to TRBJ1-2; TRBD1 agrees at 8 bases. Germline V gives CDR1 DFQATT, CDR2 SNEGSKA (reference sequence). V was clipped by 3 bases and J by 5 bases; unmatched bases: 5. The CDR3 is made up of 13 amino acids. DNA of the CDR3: TGCAGTGCTAGTCCAGGGGGCTATTATGGCTACACCTTC. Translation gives CSASPGGYYGYTF.

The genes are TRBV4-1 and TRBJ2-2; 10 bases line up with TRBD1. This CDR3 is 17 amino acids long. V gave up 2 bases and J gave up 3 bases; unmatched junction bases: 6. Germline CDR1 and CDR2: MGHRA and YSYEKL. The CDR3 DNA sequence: TGCGCCAGCAGCCAAATACCGGGACAGGGGTACACCGGGGAGCTGTTTTTT. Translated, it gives CASSQIPGQGYTGELFF.

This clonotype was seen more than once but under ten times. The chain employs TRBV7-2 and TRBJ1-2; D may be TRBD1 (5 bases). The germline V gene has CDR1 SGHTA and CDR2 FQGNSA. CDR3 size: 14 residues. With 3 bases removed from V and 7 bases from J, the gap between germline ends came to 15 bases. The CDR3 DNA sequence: TGTGCCAGCAGCTTCCCGAACGGGGACTCTGGCTACACCTTC. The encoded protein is CASSFPNGDSGYTF.

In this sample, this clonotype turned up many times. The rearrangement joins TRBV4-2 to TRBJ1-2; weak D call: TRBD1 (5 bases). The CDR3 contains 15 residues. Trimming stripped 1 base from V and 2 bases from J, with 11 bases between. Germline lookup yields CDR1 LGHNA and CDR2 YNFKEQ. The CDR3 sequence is CASSQATGDNYGYTF. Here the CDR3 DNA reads TGTGCCAGCAGCCAAGCGACCGGGGACAACTATGGCTACACCTTC.

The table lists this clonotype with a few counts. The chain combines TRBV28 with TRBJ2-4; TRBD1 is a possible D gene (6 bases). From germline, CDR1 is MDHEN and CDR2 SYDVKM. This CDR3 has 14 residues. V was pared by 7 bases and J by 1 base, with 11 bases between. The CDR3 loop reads CASTQGQAKNIQYF. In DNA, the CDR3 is TGTGCCAGCACCCAAGGACAGGCCAAAAACATTCAGTACTTC.

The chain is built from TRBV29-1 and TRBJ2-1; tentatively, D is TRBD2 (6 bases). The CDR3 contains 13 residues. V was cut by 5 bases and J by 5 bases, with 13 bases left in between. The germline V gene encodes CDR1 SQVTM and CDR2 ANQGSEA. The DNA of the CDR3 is TGCAGCGTTAGGCTAGCGAATCACAATGAGCAGTTCTTC. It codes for CSVRLANHNEQFF.

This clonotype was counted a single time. CDR3 region: CATSRVRTGAGELFF. In DNA form, the CDR3 reads TGTGCCACCAGCAGAGTGAGGACAGGGGCCGGGGAGCTGTTTTTT. The J gene is TRBJ2-2, the V gene TRBV15; 9 bases map to TRBD1. Looked up from germline, CDR1 is LNHNV and CDR2 is YYDKDF (reference sequence). The CDR3 has 15 amino acids. J lost 6 bases, V lost 1 base, and 3 bases had no gene match.

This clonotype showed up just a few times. The CDR3 sequence: CASRWTENTEAFF. DNA of the CDR3: TGTGCCAGCAGGTGGACAGAGAACACTGAAGCTTTCTTT. This chain uses TRBV12-3 or TRBV12-4 with TRBJ1-1, with a tentative D call TRBD1 (6 bases). The V end lost 6 bases, the J end lost 1 base, and 9 bases lay between the germline ends. The CDR3 sequence is 13 residues long.

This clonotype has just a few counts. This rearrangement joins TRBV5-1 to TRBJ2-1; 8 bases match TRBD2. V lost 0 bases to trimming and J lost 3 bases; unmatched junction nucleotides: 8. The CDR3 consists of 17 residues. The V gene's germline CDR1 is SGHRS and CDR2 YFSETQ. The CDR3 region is CASSLASSLAGYNEQFF. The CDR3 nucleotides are TGCGCCAGCAGCTTGGCTTCTAGTCTAGCGGGCTACAATGAGCAGTTCTTC.

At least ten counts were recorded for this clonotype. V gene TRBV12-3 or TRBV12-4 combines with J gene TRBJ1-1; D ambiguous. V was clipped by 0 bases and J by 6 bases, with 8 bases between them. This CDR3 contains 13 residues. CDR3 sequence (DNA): TGTGCCAGCAGTTTAGCAGGTGAAGCTGAAGCTTTCTTT. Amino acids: CASSLAGEAEAFF.

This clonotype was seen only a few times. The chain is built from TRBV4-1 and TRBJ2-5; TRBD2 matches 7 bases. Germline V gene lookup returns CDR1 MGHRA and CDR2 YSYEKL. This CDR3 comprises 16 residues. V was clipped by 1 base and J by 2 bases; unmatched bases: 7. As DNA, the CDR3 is TGCGCCAGCAGCCAAGTGGGTAGCGGGTCACAAGAGACCCAGTACTTC. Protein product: CASSQVGSGSQETQYF.

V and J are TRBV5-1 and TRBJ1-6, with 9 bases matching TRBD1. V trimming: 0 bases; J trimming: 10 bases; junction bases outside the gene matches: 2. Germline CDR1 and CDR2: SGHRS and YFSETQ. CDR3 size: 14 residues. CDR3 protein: CASSLGTGASPLHF. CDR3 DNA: TGCGCCAGCAGCTTGGGGACAGGGGCCTCACCCCTCCACTTT.

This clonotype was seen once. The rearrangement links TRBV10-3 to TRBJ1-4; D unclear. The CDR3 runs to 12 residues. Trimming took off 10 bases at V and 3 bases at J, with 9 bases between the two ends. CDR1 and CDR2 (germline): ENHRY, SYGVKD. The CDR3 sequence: CATRGSNEKLFF. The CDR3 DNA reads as TGTGCCACCCGGGGATCTAATGAAAAACTGTTTTTT.

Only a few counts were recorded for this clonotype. CDR3 protein: CASSRGGGRGAYEQYF. DNA of the CDR3: TGTGCCAGCAGCCGCGGGGGCGGGAGAGGGGCCTACGAGCAGTACTTC. The rearrangement uses TRBV7-2 and TRBJ2-7, with D perhaps TRBD2 (7 bases). Per the germline V gene, CDR1 is SGHTA and CDR2 is FQGNSA. The V and J ends lost 5 bases and 2 bases respectively, with 19 bases between them. The CDR3 loop spans 16 amino acids.

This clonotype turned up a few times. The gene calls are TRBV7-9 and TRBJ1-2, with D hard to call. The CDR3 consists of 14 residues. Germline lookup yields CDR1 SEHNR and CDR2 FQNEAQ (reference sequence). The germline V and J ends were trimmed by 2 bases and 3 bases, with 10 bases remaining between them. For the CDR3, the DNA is TGTGCCAGCAGCTTAAAAGGGCTCGACTATGGCTACACCTTC. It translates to CASSLKGLDYGYTF.

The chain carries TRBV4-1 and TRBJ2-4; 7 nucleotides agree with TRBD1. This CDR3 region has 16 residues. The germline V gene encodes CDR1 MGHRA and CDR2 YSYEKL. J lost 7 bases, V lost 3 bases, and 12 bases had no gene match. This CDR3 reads CASSHLAGTVRNIQYF. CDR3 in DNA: TGCGCCAGCAGCCACCTGGCCGGGACAGTGAGGAACATTCAGTACTTC.

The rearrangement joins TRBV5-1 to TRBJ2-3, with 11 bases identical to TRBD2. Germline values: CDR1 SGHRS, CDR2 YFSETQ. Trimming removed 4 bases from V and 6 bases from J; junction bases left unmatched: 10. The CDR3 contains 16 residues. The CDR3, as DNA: TGCGCCAGCAGCCCCGAACTAGCGGGGGCGAGGGATACGCAGTATTTT. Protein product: CASSPELAGARDTQYF.

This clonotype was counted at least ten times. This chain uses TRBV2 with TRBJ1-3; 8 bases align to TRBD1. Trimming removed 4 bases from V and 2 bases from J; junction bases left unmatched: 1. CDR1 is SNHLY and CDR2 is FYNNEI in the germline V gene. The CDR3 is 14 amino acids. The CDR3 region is CASSATGAGNTIYF. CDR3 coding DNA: TGTGCCAGCAGTGCGACAGGGGCTGGAAACACCATATATTTT.

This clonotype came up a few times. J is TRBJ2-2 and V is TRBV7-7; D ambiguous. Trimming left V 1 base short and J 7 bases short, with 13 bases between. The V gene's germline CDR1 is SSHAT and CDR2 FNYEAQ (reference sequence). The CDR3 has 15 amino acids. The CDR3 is CASSLGPDGYGELFF. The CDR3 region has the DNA TGTGCCAGCAGCTTAGGGCCTGACGGCTACGGGGAGCTGTTTTTT.

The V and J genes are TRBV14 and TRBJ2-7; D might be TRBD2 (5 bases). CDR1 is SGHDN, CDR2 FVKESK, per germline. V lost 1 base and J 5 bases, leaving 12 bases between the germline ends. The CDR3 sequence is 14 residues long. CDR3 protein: CASSQGRKGNEQYF. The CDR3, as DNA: TGTGCCAGCAGCCAAGGGAGGAAAGGGAACGAGCAGTACTTC. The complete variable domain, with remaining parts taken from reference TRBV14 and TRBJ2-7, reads EAGVTQFPSHSVIEKGQTVTLRCDPISGHDNLYWYRRVMGKEIKFLLHFVKESKQDESGMPNNRFLAERTGGTYSTLKVQPAELEDSGVYFCASSQGRKGNEQYFGPGTRLTVT.

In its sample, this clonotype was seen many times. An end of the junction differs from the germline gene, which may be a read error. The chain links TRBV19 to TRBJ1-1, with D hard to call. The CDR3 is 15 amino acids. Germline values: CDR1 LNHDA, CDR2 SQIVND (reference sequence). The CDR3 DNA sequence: TGTGCCAGTAGTACCCCCCGGACGGTCTACACTGAGGCTTTCTTT. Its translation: CASSTPRTVYTEAFF.

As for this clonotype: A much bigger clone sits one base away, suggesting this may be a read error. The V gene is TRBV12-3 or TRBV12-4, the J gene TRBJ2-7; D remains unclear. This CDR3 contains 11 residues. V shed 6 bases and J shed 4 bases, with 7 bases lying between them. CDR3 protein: CASSRQYEQYF. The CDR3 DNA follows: TGTGCCAGCAGCCGCCAGTACGAGCAGTACTTC.